Below are 25 T cell receptor beta chains sequenced from a single sample in a study of post-analysis software for immune sequencing data. General study findings and limits: A few TRBV segments appeared more often in patients than in controls, and TRBV5-6, TRBV5-1 and TRBV20-1 were among these.

These TCRs are of unknown antigen specificity. cDNA libraries of TCR beta carried unique molecular identifiers. TCRdb called the PCR reads again in MiXCR, with one record for every CDR3 protein. This table has under 650,000 distinct CDR3 sequences, 44% appearing once. The sample taken for sequencing was blood. These receptors all come from a girl between 10 and 17 years old with multiple sclerosis.

This rearrangement joins TRBV20-1 to TRBJ2-7; D possibly corresponds to TRBD1 (5 bases). Trimming took off 6 bases at V and 0 bases at J, with 12 bases between the two ends. CDR1 and CDR2 from the germline V gene are DFQATT and SNEGSKA (reference sequence). This CDR3 is 13 amino acids long. Written as DNA, the CDR3 is TGCAGTGCCACAGGCAGGGTCTCCTACGAGCAGTACTTC. As protein: CSATGRVSYEQYF.

The chain has TRBV12-3 or TRBV12-4 and TRBJ2-7; perhaps TRBD2 as D (6 bases). V was trimmed by 6 bases and J by 0 bases, leaving 18 bases between them. This CDR3 is built from 16 residues. CDR3 protein: CASSPSPLATSYEQYF. In DNA form, the CDR3 reads TGTGCCAGCAGCCCTTCCCCTCTAGCGACCTCCTACGAGCAGTACTTC.

This clonotype was recorded a few times. V usage is TRBV5-1 and J usage is TRBJ2-7, with 8 bases matching TRBD1. CDR3 length equals 14 residues. The V gene end was trimmed by 0 bases and the J gene end by 5 bases; junction bases not matched to a gene: 4. Germline V gene lookup returns CDR1 SGHRS and CDR2 YFSETQ. Written as DNA, the CDR3 is TGCGCCAGCAGCTTGGCCGGACAGGGCAACGAGCAGTACTTC. Amino acid sequence: CASSLAGQGNEQYF.

In this sample, this clonotype turned up many times. The chain combines TRBV5-1 with TRBJ2-7; no clear D. V lost 2 bases, J lost 3 bases, and 9 bases lay in between. The CDR3 totals 13 residues. CDR1 and CDR2 from the germline V gene are SGHRS and YFSETQ. The CDR3 is CASSLGQVYEQYF. The CDR3 DNA is TGCGCCAGCAGCTTAGGGCAGGTCTACGAGCAGTACTTC. Drawing the rest from reference TRBV5-1 and TRBJ2-7, the complete variable domain is KAGVTQTPRYLIKTRGQQVTLSCSPISGHRSVSWYQQTPGQGLQFLFEYFSETQRNKGNFPGRFSGRQFSNSRSEMNVSTLELGDSALYLCASSLGQVYEQYFGPGTRLTVT.

The J gene is TRBJ1-5, the V gene TRBV20-1, with a weak D call TRBD1 (5 bases). CDR1 DFQATT and CDR2 SNEGSKA come from the germline V gene (reference sequence). CDR3 length equals 14 residues. Trimming took off 1 base at V and 2 bases at J, with 9 bases between the two ends. This chain's CDR3 is CSARVGQGNQPQHF. The CDR3 region has the DNA TGCAGTGCTAGAGTGGGGCAAGGCAATCAGCCCCAGCATTTT.

This clonotype appeared a single time. The V call is TRBV12-3 or TRBV12-4, the J call TRBJ1-4; D is unresolved. Trimming took off 2 bases at V and 7 bases at J, with 11 bases between the two ends. CDR3 length: 14 amino acids. CDR3 protein: CASSLSASGEKLFF. CDR3 in DNA: TGTGCCAGCAGTTTATCCGCGTCGGGTGAAAAACTGTTTTTT.

The V gene is TRBV6-2 or TRBV6-3, the J gene TRBJ2-7; TRBD2 aligns across 9 bases. Germline CDR1 reads MNHEY; CDR2 reads SVGEGT. This CDR3 is built from 17 residues. The V and J ends lost 5 bases and 2 bases, in that order; junction bases with no gene match: 13. The DNA of the CDR3 is TGTGCCAGCAGTGACGATAGCGGGAGCGGTCTACCCTACGAGCAGTACTTC. Translating it yields CASSDDSGSGLPYEQYF.

The V and J genes are TRBV11-2 and TRBJ2-1, with D tentatively TRBD1 (5 bases). Germline V gives CDR1 SGHAT, CDR2 FQNNGV. V lost 3 bases, J lost 6 bases, and 15 bases lay in between. The CDR3 has 15 residues. The CDR3 nucleotides are TGTGCCAGCAGCTTCATGGAGAGTCAGGGCAATGAGCAGTTCTTC. Protein sequence: CASSFMESQGNEQFF.

A note on this clonotype: An end of the junction differs from the germline gene, which may be a read error. The rearrangement uses TRBV7-9 and TRBJ1-2; no clear D gene. CDR1 and CDR2 from the germline V gene are SEHNR and FQNEAQ (reference sequence). CDR3 length: 17 amino acids. In nucleotides, the CDR3 is TGTGCCGGCAGCTTAATCCCCATCCGGAGGGTCCCCTATGGCTACACCTTC. Encoded protein: CAGSLIPIRRVPYGYTF.

This clonotype was counted a few times. The chain links TRBV5-8 to TRBJ1-5; TRBD1 matches 7 bases. This CDR3 is 14 amino acids long. The ends lost 3 bases at V and 4 bases at J; junction bases unmatched: 4. Germline V gene sequence: CDR1 SGHTS, CDR2 YDEGEE. The CDR3 sequence is CASSYRQGNQPQHF. CDR3 bases: TGTGCCAGCAGCTACAGACAGGGAAATCAGCCCCAGCATTTT.

The chain has TRBV5-1 and TRBJ2-1; 12 bases are shared with TRBD2. CDR3 size: 15 residues. Germline lookup yields CDR1 SGHRS and CDR2 YFSETQ. The ends lost 0 bases at V and 10 bases at J; junction bases unmatched: 5. CDR3 DNA: TGCGCCAGCAGCTTGGGGACTAGCGGGATGGGAGAGCAGTTCTTC. Its translation: CASSLGTSGMGEQFF.

This clonotype was counted between two and nine times. This sequence joins TRBV5-1 and TRBJ2-7; 7 bases match TRBD1. Germline-derived CDR1 and CDR2 are SGHRS and YFSETQ. V trimming: 4 bases; J trimming: 0 bases; junction bases outside the gene matches: 4. This CDR3 region has 14 residues. The CDR3 spells CASSRYRGSYEQYF. Written as DNA, the CDR3 is TGCGCCAGCAGCCGTTACAGGGGCTCCTACGAGCAGTACTTC.

V usage is TRBV29-1 and J usage is TRBJ2-5; a weak D match, TRBD2 (6 bases). V was clipped by 5 bases and J by 2 bases, with 9 bases between them. The length of the CDR3 is 12 residues. Germline V CDR1 and CDR2: SQVTM, ANQGSEA. The CDR3 coding sequence is TGCAGCGTTCAGGAGGGACAAGAGACCCAGTACTTC. Translated, it gives CSVQEGQETQYF. The whole variable domain, filled in from reference TRBV29-1 and TRBJ2-5, reads SAVISQKPSRDICQRGTSLTIQCQVDSQVTMMFWYRQQPGQSLTLIATANQGSEATYESGFVIDKFPISRPNLTFSTLTVSNMSPEDSSIYLCSVQEGQETQYFGPGTRLLVL.

The chain has TRBV5-1 and TRBJ1-1; the D gene is possibly TRBD1 (5 bases). The CDR3 runs to 14 residues. Germline V gives CDR1 SGHRS, CDR2 YFSETQ. Trimming took off 2 bases at V and 7 bases at J, with 15 bases between the two ends. The chain's CDR3 is CASSLSGTSIEAFF. In DNA form, the CDR3 reads TGCGCCAGCAGCTTATCAGGGACCTCAATTGAAGCTTTCTTT.

The chain uses TRBV11-2 and TRBJ2-1, with D perhaps matching TRBD2 (6 bases). Germline V gene data show CDR1 as SGHAT and CDR2 as FQNNGV. V shed 2 bases and J shed 4 bases, with 15 bases lying between them. The CDR3 length is 16 residues. The CDR3 region has the DNA TGTGCCAGCAGCTTATCGGCGGGGTTGGTATACAATGAGCAGTTCTTC. Translation gives CASSLSAGLVYNEQFF. Supplemented by reference TRBV11-2 and TRBJ2-1, the full variable domain reads EAGVAQSPRYKIIEKRQSVAFWCNPISGHATLYWYQQILGQGPKLLIQFQNNGVVDDSQLPKDRFSAERLKGVDSTLKIQPAKLEDSAVYLCASSLSAGLVYNEQFFGPGTRLTVL.

This chain joins TRBV29-1 and TRBJ1-1; D is undetermined. CDR1 is SQVTM, CDR2 ANQGSEA, per germline. The CDR3 spans 14 residues. Trimming removed 5 bases from V and 4 bases from J, with 17 bases in between. The CDR3 reads CSVSRTVSGTEAFF. In DNA form, the CDR3 reads TGCAGCGTTTCCCGGACGGTCTCGGGCACTGAAGCTTTCTTT.

This chain links TRBV27 with TRBJ1-5, with TRBD1 matching 10 bases. CDR3 size: 15 residues. Germline V gene lookup returns CDR1 MNHEY and CDR2 SMNVEV (reference sequence). J was trimmed by 4 bases and V by 5 bases; bases with no gene match: 5. CDR3 coding DNA: TGTGCCAGCAGTGGCCTGGGACAGGGGAATCAGCCCCAGCATTTT. Its translation: CASSGLGQGNQPQHF.

This clonotype was counted a single time. The rearrangement links TRBV5-5 to TRBJ2-4; 8 bases match TRBD1. Matching the DNA end better, TRBJ2-7 makes the J call doubtful. Germline V lookup: CDR1 SGHKS, CDR2 YYEKEE (reference sequence). This CDR3 has 17 amino acids. The CDR3 bases are TGTGCCAGCAGCTTGGAGTTCTGGCAGGGGGCGTCGTACGAGCAGTACTTC. The encoded protein is CASSLEFWQGASYEQYF.

This clonotype was recorded a few times. The chain joins TRBV12-3 or TRBV12-4 to TRBJ2-7, with D possibly matching TRBD2 (6 bases). Trimming took 6 bases from V and 2 from J, leaving 17 bases between them. The CDR3 totals 15 residues. CDR3 protein: CASSPTSDPTYEQYF. The CDR3 region has the DNA TGTGCCAGCAGCCCGACTAGTGACCCCACCTACGAGCAGTACTTC.

This chain links TRBV10-3 with TRBJ2-4, with D perhaps TRBD1 (6 bases). Germline values: CDR1 ENHRY, CDR2 SYGVKD. V was cut by 6 bases and J by 8 bases, with 14 bases left in between. The CDR3 contains 13 residues. The CDR3 nucleotides read TGTGCCATCAGGGGGGAGCCAGGGGACATTCAGTACTTC. As protein: CAIRGEPGDIQYF.

The J gene is TRBJ1-5, the V gene TRBV12-3 or TRBV12-4; 8 positions match TRBD1. This CDR3 comprises 15 residues. J was trimmed by 2 bases and V by 5 bases; bases with no gene match: 5. The CDR3 region has the DNA TGTGCCAGCAGTCAGACAGGGGTCGGCAATCAGCCCCAGCATTTT. As protein: CASSQTGVGNQPQHF.

The CDR3 is CASSEILGQGGNEQFF. The CDR3 DNA follows: TGTGCCAGCAGTGAAATACTGGGACAGGGGGGGAATGAGCAGTTCTTC. The V call is TRBV6-1, the J call TRBJ2-1; 11 bases map to TRBD1. CDR1 and CDR2 from the germline V gene are MNHNS and SASEGT. The CDR3 loop spans 16 amino acids. V was clipped by 2 bases and J by 7 bases; unmatched bases: 7.

This clonotype was counted a single time. The V gene is TRBV29-1, the J gene TRBJ1-1; D gene unclear. Germline lookup yields CDR1 SQVTM and CDR2 ANQGSEA. The V gene lost 4 bases and the J gene lost 0 bases, with 9 bases spanning the gap. This CDR3 is 13 amino acids long. In nucleotides, the CDR3 is TGCAGCGTTGGAAAGAAGTTGAACACTGAAGCTTTCTTT. Translated: CSVGKKLNTEAFF.

This clonotype was recorded a few times. The genes are TRBV12-3 or TRBV12-4 and TRBJ2-5, with 9 bases identical to TRBD2. The tail of the sequence fits TRBJ2-7 better, so the J call may be wrong. CDR3 length: 14 amino acids. This CDR3 is CASSLSSGSHEQYF. Written as DNA, the CDR3 is TGTGCCAGCAGTTTGAGTAGCGGGAGTCACGAGCAGTACTTC.

The gene calls are TRBV7-6 and TRBJ1-6, with 7 positions matching TRBD1. Germline CDR1 SGHVS, CDR2 FNYEAQ. This CDR3 contains 14 residues. V was pared by 5 bases and J by 6 bases, with 4 bases of the junction left unmatched. The CDR3 loop is CASSKRGLNSPLHF. Written as DNA, the CDR3 is TGTGCCAGCAGCAAAAGGGGGCTTAATTCACCCCTCCACTTT.